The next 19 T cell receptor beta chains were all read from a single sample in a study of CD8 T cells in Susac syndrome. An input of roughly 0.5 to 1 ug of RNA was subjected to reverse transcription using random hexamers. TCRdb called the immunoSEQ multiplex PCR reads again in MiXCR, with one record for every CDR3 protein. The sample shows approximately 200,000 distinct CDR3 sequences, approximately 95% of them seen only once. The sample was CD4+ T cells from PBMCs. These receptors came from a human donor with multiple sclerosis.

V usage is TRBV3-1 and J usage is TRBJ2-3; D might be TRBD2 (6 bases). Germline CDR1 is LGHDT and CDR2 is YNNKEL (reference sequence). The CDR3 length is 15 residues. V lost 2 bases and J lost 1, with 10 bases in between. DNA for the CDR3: TGTGCCAGCAGCCAACCGGGCGGGGGCACAGATACGCAGTATTTT. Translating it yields CASSQPGGGTDTQYF.

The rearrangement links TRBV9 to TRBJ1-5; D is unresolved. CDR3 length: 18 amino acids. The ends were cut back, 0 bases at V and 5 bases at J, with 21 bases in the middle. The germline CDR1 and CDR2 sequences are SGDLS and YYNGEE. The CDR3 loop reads CASSVVFGAAYKYQPQHF. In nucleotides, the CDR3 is TGTGCCAGCAGCGTAGTCTTCGGCGCCGCCTATAAGTATCAGCCCCAGCATTTT.

CDR3 nucleotides: TGCAGTGCTACCGGGACAGGGGGCTCGGAAGGAAACACCATATATTTT. This codes for CSATGTGGSEGNTIYF. The rearrangement joins TRBV20-1 to TRBJ1-3; 12 nucleotides agree with TRBD1. This CDR3 contains 16 residues. Germline CDR1 DFQATT, CDR2 SNEGSKA (reference sequence). J was trimmed by 4 bases and V by 4 bases; bases with no gene match: 8.

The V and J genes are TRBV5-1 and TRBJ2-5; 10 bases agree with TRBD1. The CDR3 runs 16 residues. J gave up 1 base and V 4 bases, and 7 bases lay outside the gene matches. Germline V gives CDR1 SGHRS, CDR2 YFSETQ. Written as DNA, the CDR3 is TGCGCCAGCAGCCCTCTGGGACAGGGGAGCCAAGAGACCCAGTACTTC. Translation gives CASSPLGQGSQETQYF. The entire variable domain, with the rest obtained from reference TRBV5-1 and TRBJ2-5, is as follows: KAGVTQTPRYLIKTRGQQVTLSCSPISGHRSVSWYQQTPGQGLQFLFEYFSETQRNKGNFPGRFSGRQFSNSRSEMNVSTLELGDSALYLCASSPLGQGSQETQYFGPGTRLLVL.

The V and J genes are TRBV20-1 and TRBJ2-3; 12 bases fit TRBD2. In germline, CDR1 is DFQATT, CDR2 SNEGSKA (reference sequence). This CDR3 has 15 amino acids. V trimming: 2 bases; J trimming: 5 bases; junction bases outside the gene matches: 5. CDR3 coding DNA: TGCAGTGCTAGACGAGCTAGCGGGGGGGGAGATACGCAGTATTTT. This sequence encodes CSARRASGGGDTQYF.

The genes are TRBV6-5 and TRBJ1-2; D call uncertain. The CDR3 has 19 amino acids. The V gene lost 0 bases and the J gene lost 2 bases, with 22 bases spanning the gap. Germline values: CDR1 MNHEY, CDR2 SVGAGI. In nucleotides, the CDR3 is TGTGCCAGCAGTTACTCTTCCAACCCTATCGGTGGCCGCAACTATGGCTACACCTTC. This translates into CASSYSSNPIGGRNYGYTF.

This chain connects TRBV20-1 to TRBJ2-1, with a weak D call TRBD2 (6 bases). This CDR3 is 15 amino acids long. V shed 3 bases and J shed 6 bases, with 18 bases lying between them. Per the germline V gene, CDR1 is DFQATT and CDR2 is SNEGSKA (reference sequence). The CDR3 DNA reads TGCAGTGCTAGGCTAGGCGGGGAATATAGCAATGAGCAGTTCTTC. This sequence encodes CSARLGGEYSNEQFF.

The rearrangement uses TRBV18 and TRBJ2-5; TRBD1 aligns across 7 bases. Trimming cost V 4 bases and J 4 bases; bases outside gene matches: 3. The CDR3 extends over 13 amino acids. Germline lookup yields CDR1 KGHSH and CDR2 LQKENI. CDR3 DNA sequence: TGTGCCAGCTCACTCCGGGACAGAGAGACCCAGTACTTC. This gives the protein CASSLRDRETQYF.

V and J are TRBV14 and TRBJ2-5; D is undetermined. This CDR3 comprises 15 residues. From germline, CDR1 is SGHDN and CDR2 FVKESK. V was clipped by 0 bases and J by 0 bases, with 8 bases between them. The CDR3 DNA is TGTGCCAGCAGCCAAGAGTTGTACCACCAAGAGACCCAGTACTTC. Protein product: CASSQELYHQETQYF. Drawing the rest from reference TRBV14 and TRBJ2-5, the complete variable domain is EAGVTQFPSHSVIEKGQTVTLRCDPISGHDNLYWYRRVMGKEIKFLLHFVKESKQDESGMPNNRFLAERTGGTYSTLKVQPAELEDSGVYFCASSQELYHQETQYFGPGTRLLVL.

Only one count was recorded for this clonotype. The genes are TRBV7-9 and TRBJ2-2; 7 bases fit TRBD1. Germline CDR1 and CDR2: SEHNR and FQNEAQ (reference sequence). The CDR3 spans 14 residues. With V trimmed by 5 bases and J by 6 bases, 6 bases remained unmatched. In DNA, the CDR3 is TGTGCCAGCAGCCCCCGACAGGGTTCCGGGGAGCTGTTTTTT. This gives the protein CASSPRQGSGELFF.

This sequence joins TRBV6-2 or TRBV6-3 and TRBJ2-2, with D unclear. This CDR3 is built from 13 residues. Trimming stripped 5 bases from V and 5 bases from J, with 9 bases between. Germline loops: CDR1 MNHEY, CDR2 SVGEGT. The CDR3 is CASSEDGTGELFF. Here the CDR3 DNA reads TGTGCCAGCAGTGAGGACGGGACCGGGGAGCTGTTTTTT.

CDR3 in DNA: TGCGCCAGCAGCCAACTCCGGGAGCAAGAGACCCAGTACTTC. The encoded protein is CASSQLREQETQYF. The chain recombines TRBV4-1 with TRBJ2-5; D may be TRBD2 (6 bases). The CDR3 covers 14 residues. V was clipped by 2 bases and J by 2 bases, with 9 bases between them. Germline V lookup: CDR1 MGHRA, CDR2 YSYEKL.

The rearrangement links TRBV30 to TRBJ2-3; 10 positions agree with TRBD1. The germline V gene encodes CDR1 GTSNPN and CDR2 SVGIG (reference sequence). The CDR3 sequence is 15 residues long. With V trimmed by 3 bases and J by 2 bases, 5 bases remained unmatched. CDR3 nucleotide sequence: TGTGCCTGGAGCCTCGGGACAGGGGACACAGATACGCAGTATTTT. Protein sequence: CAWSLGTGDTDTQYF.

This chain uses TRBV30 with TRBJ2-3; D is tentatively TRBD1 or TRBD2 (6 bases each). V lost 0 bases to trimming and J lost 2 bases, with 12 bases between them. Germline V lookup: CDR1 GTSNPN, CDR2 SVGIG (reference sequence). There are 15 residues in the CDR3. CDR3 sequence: CAWSVRRGATDTQYF. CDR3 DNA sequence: TGTGCCTGGAGTGTAAGGAGGGGGGCCACAGATACGCAGTATTTT.

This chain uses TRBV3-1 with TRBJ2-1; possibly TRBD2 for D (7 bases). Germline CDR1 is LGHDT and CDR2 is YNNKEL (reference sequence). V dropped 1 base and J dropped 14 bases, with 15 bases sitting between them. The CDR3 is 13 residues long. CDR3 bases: TGTGCCAGCAGCCAAGGTTCGGGGGGCAGCGAGTTCTTC. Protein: CASSQGSGGSEFF.

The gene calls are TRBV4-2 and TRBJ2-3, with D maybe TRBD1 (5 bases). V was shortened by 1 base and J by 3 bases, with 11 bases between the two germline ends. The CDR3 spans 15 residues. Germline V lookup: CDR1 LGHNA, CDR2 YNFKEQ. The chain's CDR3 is CASSQARVGTDTQYF. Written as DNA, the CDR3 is TGTGCCAGCAGCCAAGCCAGGGTGGGAACAGATACGCAGTATTTT.

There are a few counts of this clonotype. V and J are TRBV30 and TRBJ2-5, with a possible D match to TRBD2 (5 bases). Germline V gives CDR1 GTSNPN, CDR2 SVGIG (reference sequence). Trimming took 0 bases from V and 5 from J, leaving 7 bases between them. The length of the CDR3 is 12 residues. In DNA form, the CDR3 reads TGTGCCTGGAGTGTCGGGGTGGAGACCCAGTACTTC. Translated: CAWSVGVETQYF.

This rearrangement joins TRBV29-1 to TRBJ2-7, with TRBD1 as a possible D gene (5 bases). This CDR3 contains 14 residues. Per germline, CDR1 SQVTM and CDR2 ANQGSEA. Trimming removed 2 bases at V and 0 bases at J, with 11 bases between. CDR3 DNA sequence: TGCAGCGTTGAAAAGGGGCAAAGCTCCTACGAGCAGTACTTC. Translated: CSVEKGQSSYEQYF.

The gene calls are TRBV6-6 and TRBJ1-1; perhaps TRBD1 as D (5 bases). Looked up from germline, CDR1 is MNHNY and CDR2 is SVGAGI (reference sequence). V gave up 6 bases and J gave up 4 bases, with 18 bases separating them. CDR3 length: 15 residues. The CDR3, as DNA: TGTGCCAGCAGCCAACCGACAGTGGTCTCCACTGAAGCTTTCTTT. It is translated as CASSQPTVVSTEAFF.